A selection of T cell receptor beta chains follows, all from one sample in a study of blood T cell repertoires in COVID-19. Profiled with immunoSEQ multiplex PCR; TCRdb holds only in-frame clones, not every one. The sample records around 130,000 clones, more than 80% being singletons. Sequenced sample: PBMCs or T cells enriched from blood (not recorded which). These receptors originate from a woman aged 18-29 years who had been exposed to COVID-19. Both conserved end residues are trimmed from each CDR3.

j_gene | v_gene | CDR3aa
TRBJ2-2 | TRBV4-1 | ASSQRASGRSTGELF
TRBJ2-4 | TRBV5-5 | ASSSGLAKNIQY
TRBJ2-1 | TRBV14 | ASSHPWTQDSYNEQF
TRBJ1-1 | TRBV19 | ASRTRGVTEAF
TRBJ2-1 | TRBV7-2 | ASSRIALGQRYEQF
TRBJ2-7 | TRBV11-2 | ASSLNPELASYEQY
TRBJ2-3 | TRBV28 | ASSFRLAGKVDTQY
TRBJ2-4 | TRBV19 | ASSIIGDKNIQY
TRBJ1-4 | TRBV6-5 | ASSYGDREVEKLF
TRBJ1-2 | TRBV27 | ASSFTGTLRRYT
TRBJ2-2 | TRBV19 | ASSRTSGRGNGELF
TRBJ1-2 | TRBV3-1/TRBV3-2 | ASSLGFEAAYGYT
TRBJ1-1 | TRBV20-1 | SASFPLSTGRKLNTEAF
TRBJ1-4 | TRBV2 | ASRSTGGNEKLF
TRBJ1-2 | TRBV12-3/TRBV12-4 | ASSLQGYGYT
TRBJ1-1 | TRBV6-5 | ASSYSTSQGAAAF
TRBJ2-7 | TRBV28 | ASSFVSEGLRYEQY
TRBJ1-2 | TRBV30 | AWSVGAGYT
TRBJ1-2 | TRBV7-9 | ASSQFWTGMNYGYT
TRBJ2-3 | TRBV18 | ASSPQLAGGVTDTQY